This TCR beta chain was obtained from a study of Ad26.COV2.S vaccination and SARS-CoV-2 variants (dated by TCRdb to about 2021). In terms of the full investigation: Vaccine-arm donors were drawn from COV1001, a multicentre, randomized, double-blind, placebo-controlled phase I-IIa trial of Ad26.COV2.S in healthy adults. Ad26.COV2.S was administered intramuscularly at 5 x 10^10 or 1 x 10^11 viral particles, either as a single shot or as two shots given 56 days apart. TCRbeta repertoire sequencing served as the tool for gauging how specific and how broad the SARS-CoV-2-reactive T cell receptors were following Ad26.COV2.S vaccination. The TCR-sequenced set comprised approximately 32 samples: some 19 Ad26.COV2.S vaccine recipients, 5 placebo recipients and 8 SARS-CoV-2 convalescent individuals. Participants in the trial were split at random into five groups of five each, receiving low-dose or high-dose Ad26.COV2.S once or twice, or else placebo on both occasions. Investigators did not know the trial group allocation while performing experiments and assessing outcomes.

About this clone: Its antigen target is currently unknown. Per-base quality was not reported, and no clone a single base away is much larger than it.

The full study reports these points: Vaccine and placebo recipients had comparable non-spike TCR breadth, which fits with the vaccine containing only spike. Substantial breadth of spike-specific CD8+ and CD4+ T cell responses was reported after vaccination. The study lacked the statistical power to compare responses across vaccine doses or regimens. Ad26.COV2.S recipients had higher spike-specific TCR breadth than placebo recipients (P = 0.0014). It was noted by the authors that total T cell responses may have been underestimated by the TCR breadth and depth analyses.

The sample's treatment or condition label, decoded: 15 to 20 received Ad26.COV2.S at low or high dose, single or two shots; about 5 received placebo; per-sample allocation not given. Repertoires of vaccine and placebo recipients were sequenced from samples taken on day 63 after the first injection. Between 29 July and 7 August 2020, Cohort 1b enrolled around 25 adults aged 18-55 years at one site in Boston, USA. As a vaccine, Ad26.COV2.S was a replication-incompetent adenovirus type 26 vector that expressed a prefusion-stabilized SARS-CoV-2 spike protein derived from the original Wuhan strain. The immunoSEQ Assay was used to sequence TCRbeta CDR3 regions. After extraction, genomic DNA underwent amplification by bias-controlled multiplex PCR, followed by high-throughput sequencing. The original pipeline was this. Collapsing and filtering of sequences were performed to quantify the absolute abundance of each unique TCRbeta CDR3 region. T cell fraction was estimated by normalization of TCRbeta template counts to usable DNA, with usable DNA being measured through amplification of reference genes present in all nucleated cells. Repertoire TCRs were annotated as SARS-CoV-2-specific when V gene, CDR3 amino acid sequence and J gene were exactly matched to a known reactive TCR set. The reference SARS-CoV-2 TCR set was derived from MIRA and filtered for enrichment in COVID-19-positive ImmuneCODE repertoires, a step that removed public or cross-reactive TCRs. Using the MIRA antigens, annotated TCRs were further analysed by specific ORF or by position within an ORF. Breadth was defined as annotated unique rearrangements over total unique productive rearrangements; depth was the summed frequency of those rearrangements. Two-sided Wilcoxon rank-sum tests were applied when comparing TCR breadth between groups. Drawn from immuneACCESS, this table holds only the in-frame rearrangements with V and J called that TCRdb kept. Clones are partly lost; checked studies trace under half to an unresolved V gene and leave the rest unexplained. V and J calls and clone size are as listed in that table; D and trimming were resolved from the DNA. In all, the sample holds about 480,000 clones, and around nine tenths of those were seen once. The ten largest clonotypes hold roughly 13% of the sample.

The V end loses 0 bases and the J end loses 1 base, and a stretch of 11 bases separates them. Reading from cysteine to phenylalanine, the CDR3 counts 16 amino acids. The read is trimmed to its CDR3 DNA, 48 bases read in frame from base 1. CDR1 and CDR2, per the germline V gene, are SGHRS and YFSETQ. The sequence joins TRBV5-1 to TRBJ2-1; the D gene assignment is ambiguous. The source is a person aged 18 to 65 who received the Ad26.COV2.S COVID-19 vaccine or a placebo. The starting material was peripheral blood, obtained in a trial of Ad26.COV2.S vaccine versus placebo. The CDR3 in this case is CASSLVGLNSYNEQFF. The sequence in DNA is TGCGCCAGCAGCTTGGTTGGGCTAAATTCCTACAATGAGCAGTTCTTC.